This T cell receptor (beta chain) was recovered during a study of blood T cell repertoires in COVID-19. TCRdb keeps only in-frame clones here, not all; method: immunoSEQ multiplex PCR. The table lists roughly 200,000 clones, more than 70% of them singletons, with roughly 8.7% in the top ten. Germline V gene sequence: CDR1 LGHDT, CDR2 YNNKEL (reference sequence). Trimming cost V 5 bases and J 10 bases; bases outside gene matches: 12. The CDR3 has 16 residues. Sample: peripheral blood. The chain couples TRBV3-1 (or the pseudogene TRBV3-2) to TRBJ1-5; TRBD1 aligns across 12 bases. This TCR came from a middle-aged man with active or convalescent COVID-19. The CDR3 loop is CASSKGDRGHGGPQHF. The CDR3 DNA is TGTGCCAGCAGCAAGGGGGACAGGGGGCATGGGGGACCCCAGCATTTT.